This T cell receptor beta chain came from a study of blood T cells in healthy people across ages. Study results and caveats: Researchers said unsorted PBMCs prevented a conclusive naive versus antigen-experienced comparison.

CDR1 is GTSNPN and CDR2 is SVGIG in the germline V gene (reference sequence). This CDR3 contains 15 residues. V lost 4 bases to trimming and J lost 3 bases, with 13 bases between them. Concerning this clonotype itself: Its antigen is unidentified.

A sample-barcoded 5' primer and a J-beta primer mix were used in a second PCR of roughly 7 to 11 cycles. Every cDNA molecule bore a tag from a template-switch adaptor containing 12 random nucleotides. One entry per CDR3 protein, called by TCRdb with MiXCR from the 5' RACE reads. Among approximately 350,000 distinct CDR3 sequences listed, approximately 52% were seen once. Total RNA, at least 5.5 micrograms per sample, was extracted from PBMCs. The sequence derives from a man aged 55-75 years in good health. The V and J genes are TRBV30 and TRBJ2-6; the D is unclear. Sequencing was done on a sample of blood. CDR3 bases: TGTGCCTGGACCTTGGGGTCGAGTGGGGCCAACGTCCTGACTTTC. This gives the protein CAWTLGSSGANVLTF.